The text below deals with one T cell receptor beta chain. Antigen specificity is unknown. Sequencing relied on a cDNA template that was reverse transcribed from extracted RNA. The data were produced by immunoSEQ multiplex PCR, yet TCRdb's version contains in-frame clones alone and is incomplete. Of 220,000 or so clones listed, 50% to 60% are singletons. The data originate from a study of CD8+ T cells in alopecia areata. Study-level information: It was 6 to 18 months of tofacitinib, and then there were 6 months off drug.

This CDR3 spans 15 amino acids. The germline V gene encodes CDR1 MGHRA and CDR2 YSYEKL. V lost 1 base and J lost 0, with 6 bases in between. Findings and caveats of the study: Lesional tissue from the scalp (especially in alopecia totalis/universalis) showed higher clonality than normal scalp. There were also resident alphabeta T cells of normal skin sequenced in scalp samples.

The sequencing here drew on CD4+ T cells sorted from blood, taken at week 0. The clonotype originates from a human donor with alopecia areata. The chain couples TRBV4-1 to TRBJ1-4; no clear D. CDR3 nucleotides: TGCGCCAGCAGCCAAGGTCCATCAACTAATGAAAAACTGTTTTTT. Translation gives CASSQGPSTNEKLFF.